This T cell receptor (beta chain) was identified during a study of blood T cells in healthy people across ages. Overall study: About one barcoded beta molecule was captured per two T cells (by template switching).

This clonotype has more than one count but fewer than ten. Its antigen is unidentified. The CDR3 is 14 amino acids. The germline gives CDR1 SQVTM, CDR2 ANQGSEA. With V trimmed by 3 bases and J by 0 bases, 2 bases remained unmatched. A sample-barcoded 5' primer and a J-beta primer mix were used in a second PCR of about 7 to 12 cycles. TCRdb recomputed calls from the 5' RACE reads with MiXCR, one row per CDR3 protein. The sample contains 800,000 to 950,000 distinct CDR3 sequences, roughly 43% of which appear only once. Study-level results: Both higher diversity and more naive CD4+ cells marked long-lived donors when set against aged donors.

Sequenced: blood. This sequence was found in a man aged 30-40 years in good health. The chain is built from TRBV29-1 and TRBJ1-2; 9 bases align to TRBD1. The DNA of the CDR3 is TGCAGCGTTGAGACAGGGGGATCTAACTATGGCTACACCTTC. Its protein is CSVETGGSNYGYTF.